Below, 8 T cell receptor beta chains from the same sample are listed, as sequenced in a study of blood T cell repertoires in COVID-19. Method: immunoSEQ multiplex PCR; TCRdb's copy keeps in-frame clones and lacks some. The data show hundreds of thousands of clones, around four fifths seen once. The source material was peripheral blood. The receptors come from a woman at least 80 years old with active or convalescent COVID-19.

V and J are TRBV7-2 and TRBJ1-1; tentatively, D is TRBD1 (5 bases). Looked up from germline, CDR1 is SGHTA and CDR2 is FQGNSA. The CDR3 length is 14 residues. V was pared by 0 bases and J by 4 bases, with 9 bases between. The CDR3 coding sequence is TGTGCCAGCAGCTTAGCGATTACAGGCACTGAAGCTTTCTTT. It is translated as CASSLAITGTEAFF.

On this clone: Other DNA sequences in the sample encode the same CDR3. V gene TRBV3-1 (or the pseudogene TRBV3-2) combines with J gene TRBJ1-2; unclear D gene. The CDR3 runs to 13 residues. Germline loops: CDR1 LGHDT, CDR2 YNNKEL (reference sequence). V lost 0 bases and J lost 5, with 7 bases in between. The CDR3 coding sequence is TGTGCCAGCAGCCAAGATCGGGTGTATGGCTACACCTTC. Its protein product is CASSQDRVYGYTF.

The chain combines TRBV5-8 with TRBJ2-1; a possible D gene is TRBD2 (6 bases). The germline CDR1 and CDR2 sequences are SGHTS and YDEGEE. V dropped 5 bases and J dropped 7 bases, with 10 bases sitting between them. This CDR3 region has 12 residues. This chain's CDR3 is CASSWGVNEQFF. As DNA, the CDR3 is TGTGCCAGCAGTTGGGGGGTAAATGAGCAGTTCTTC.

The chain combines TRBV2 with TRBJ2-2; 8 positions agree with TRBD1. V shed 6 bases, J shed 2 bases, and the junction held 11 bases outside the gene matches. Germline V gives CDR1 SNHLY, CDR2 FYNNEI. There are 17 residues in the CDR3. The CDR3 reads CASSRRPGQGNTGELFF. In nucleotides, the CDR3 is TGTGCCAGCAGCCGCCGACCCGGACAGGGAAACACCGGGGAGCTGTTTTTT.

This clone appeared a few times. The genes are TRBV15 and TRBJ2-1, with D perhaps matching TRBD1 (6 bases). The V and J ends lost 5 bases and 0 bases respectively, with 26 bases between them. CDR3 length equals 20 residues. The V gene's germline CDR1 is LNHNV and CDR2 YYDKDF (reference sequence). The CDR3 region is CATSRIRGTRGGSSYNEQFF. For the CDR3, the DNA is TGTGCCACCAGCCGAATACGCGGAACCAGGGGTGGCAGCTCCTACAATGAGCAGTTCTTC.

The rearrangement uses TRBV20-1 and TRBJ1-1, with D unclear. V gave up 1 base and J gave up 7 bases, with 7 bases separating them. The CDR3 is made up of 11 amino acids. The germline V gene has CDR1 DFQATT and CDR2 SNEGSKA (reference sequence). The CDR3 DNA is TGCAGTGCTAGAGTTGGTAGTGAAGCTTTCTTT. Translated: CSARVGSEAFF.

The J gene is TRBJ2-3, the V gene TRBV5-1; weak D call: TRBD2 (5 bases). V was cut by 1 base and J by 5 bases, with 14 bases left in between. The CDR3 runs to 15 residues. Germline values: CDR1 SGHRS, CDR2 YFSETQ. Here the CDR3 reads CASSLRAGPGDTQYF. In nucleotides, the CDR3 is TGCGCCAGCAGCTTGAGGGCGGGCCCAGGAGATACGCAGTATTTT. Full variable domain (remainder filled in from reference TRBV5-1 and TRBJ2-3): KAGVTQTPRYLIKTRGQQVTLSCSPISGHRSVSWYQQTPGQGLQFLFEYFSETQRNKGNFPGRFSGRQFSNSRSEMNVSTLELGDSALYLCASSLRAGPGDTQYFGPGTRLTVL.

The chain carries TRBV4-2 and TRBJ1-2; a weak D match, TRBD1 (5 bases). The V and J ends lost 4 bases and 4 bases respectively, with 16 bases between them. In germline, CDR1 is LGHNA, CDR2 YNFKEQ. The CDR3 is made up of 15 amino acids. The CDR3 DNA follows: TGTGCCAGCAGCCTCGTGGGGGGAGGAGGCTATGGCTACACCTTC. Residues: CASSLVGGGGYGYTF.